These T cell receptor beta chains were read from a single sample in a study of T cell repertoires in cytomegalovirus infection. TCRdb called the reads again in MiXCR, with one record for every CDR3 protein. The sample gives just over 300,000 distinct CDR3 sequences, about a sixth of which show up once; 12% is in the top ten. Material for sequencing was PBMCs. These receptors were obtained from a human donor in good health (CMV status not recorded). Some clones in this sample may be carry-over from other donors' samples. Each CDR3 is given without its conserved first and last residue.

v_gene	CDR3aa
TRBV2	ASSEIGQGYEQY
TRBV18	ASSPGTVSHEQY
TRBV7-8	ASSFSGGGDTQY
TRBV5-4	ASSFQGAGNTIY
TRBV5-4	ASSHSGGRNTQY
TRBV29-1	SVVFRSTDTQY
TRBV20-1	SASRGRINQPQH
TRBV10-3	AISESIGRGQPQH
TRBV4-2	ASSQDPSGVKTGELF
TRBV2	ASSADSLLGWSTNVLT
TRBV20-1	SAGPTPSYEQY
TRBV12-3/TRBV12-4	ASSLTASLETQY
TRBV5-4	ASSPRTGSGTEAF
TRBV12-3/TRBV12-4	ASSRLTSTDTQY
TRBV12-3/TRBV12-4	ASSTTLEQF
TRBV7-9	ASSNDPELAGNTGELF
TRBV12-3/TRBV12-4	ASTGREPYNSPLH
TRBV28	ASRGLGNIQY
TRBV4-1	ASSQDIGGTYEQY
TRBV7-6	ASSQSWTALETQY
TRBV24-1	ATSDFTNTEAF
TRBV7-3	ASSLGAGENYEAF
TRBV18	ASSAGQLFYGYT
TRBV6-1	ASSPTRQADTQY
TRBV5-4	ASSLARGAGANVLT
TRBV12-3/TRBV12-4	ASSHDVASTDTQY
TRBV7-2	ASSLAGGGGSSQPQH
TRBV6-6	ASSPHSGTLYEQY
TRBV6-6	ASSYSGTEGAVVTEAF
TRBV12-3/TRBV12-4	ASSFLDSQETQY
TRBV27	ASSSDRSYNSPLH
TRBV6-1	ASSEFQQPQH
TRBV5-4	ASSATLGPNPPEAF
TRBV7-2	ASSYIVRQDYGYT
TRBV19	ASSRDRGPSYEQY
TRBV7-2	ASSGGQGVVEAF
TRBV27	ASSSPGPYNEQF
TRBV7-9	ASSSIDRDVHGYT
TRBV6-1	ASSLAGKHQETQY
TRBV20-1	SALTGANEKLF
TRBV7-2	ASSLGAGRFSDTQY
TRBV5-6	ASSPLSSQAQETQY
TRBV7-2	ASSFPELGYGYT
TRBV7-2	ASSLAAGDDSPLH
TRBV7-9	ASSLDGTYEQY
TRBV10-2	ASSITSSYEQY
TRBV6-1	ASAAEVDGPYGYT
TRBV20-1	SARDRRQVYNEQF
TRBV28	ASSAIGLAGYNEQF
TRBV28	ASRHQGSDTQY
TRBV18	ASSPSGTGDGYT
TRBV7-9	ASSYPGLGNTEAF
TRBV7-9	ASSPKPGTALSGANVLT
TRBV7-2	ASSFRLAGGSSYNEQF
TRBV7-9	ASSSRDRVHNEQF
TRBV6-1	ASSVGGGSGANVLT
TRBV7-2	ASSEEMGGVGYT
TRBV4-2	ASSQGPEIQETQY